This TCR beta chain was captured in a study of blood T cells in healthy people across ages. Findings and limits, study-wide: Across the age range, TCR beta diversity per million T cells fell in a roughly linear way. The CMV status of each donor remained undetermined, and this could have confounded shifts in expanded clonotypes.

CDR3 length: 17 amino acids. The germline CDR1 and CDR2 sequences are WSHSY and SAAADI. A remark on this clonotype: Its antigen is not identified.

Together with a sample-barcoded 5' primer, a J-beta primer mix was included in a second PCR lasting about 7 to 11 cycles. From the 5' RACE reads, TCRdb called clonotypes with MiXCR, one entry per CDR3 protein. Of some 1 million distinct CDR3 sequences in the sample, 40% to 55% are singletons; the top ten hold around 18%. V and J are TRBV10-2 and TRBJ2-5; 12 bases align to TRBD2. The last part of the DNA fits TRBJ2-7 better; the J call may be wrong. Sequenced: blood. The receptor was isolated from a woman in her sixties or seventies in good health. Here the CDR3 reads CASITEPGLAGPYEQYF. CDR3 in DNA: TGCGCCAGCATCACAGAGCCGGGACTAGCGGGCCCCTACGAGCAGTACTTC.